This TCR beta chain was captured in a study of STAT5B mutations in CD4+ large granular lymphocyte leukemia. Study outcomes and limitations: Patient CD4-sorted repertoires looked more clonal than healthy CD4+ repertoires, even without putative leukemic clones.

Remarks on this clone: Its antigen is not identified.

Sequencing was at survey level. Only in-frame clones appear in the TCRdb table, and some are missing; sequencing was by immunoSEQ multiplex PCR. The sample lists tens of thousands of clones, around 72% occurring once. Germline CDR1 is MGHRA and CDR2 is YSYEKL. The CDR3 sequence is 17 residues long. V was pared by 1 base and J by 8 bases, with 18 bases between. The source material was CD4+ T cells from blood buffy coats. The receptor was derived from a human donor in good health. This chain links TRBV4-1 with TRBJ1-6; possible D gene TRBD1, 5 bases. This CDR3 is CASSQAGTVSRYSPLHF. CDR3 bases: TGCGCCAGCAGCCAAGCCGGGACCGTATCTCGGTATTCACCCCTCCACTTT.